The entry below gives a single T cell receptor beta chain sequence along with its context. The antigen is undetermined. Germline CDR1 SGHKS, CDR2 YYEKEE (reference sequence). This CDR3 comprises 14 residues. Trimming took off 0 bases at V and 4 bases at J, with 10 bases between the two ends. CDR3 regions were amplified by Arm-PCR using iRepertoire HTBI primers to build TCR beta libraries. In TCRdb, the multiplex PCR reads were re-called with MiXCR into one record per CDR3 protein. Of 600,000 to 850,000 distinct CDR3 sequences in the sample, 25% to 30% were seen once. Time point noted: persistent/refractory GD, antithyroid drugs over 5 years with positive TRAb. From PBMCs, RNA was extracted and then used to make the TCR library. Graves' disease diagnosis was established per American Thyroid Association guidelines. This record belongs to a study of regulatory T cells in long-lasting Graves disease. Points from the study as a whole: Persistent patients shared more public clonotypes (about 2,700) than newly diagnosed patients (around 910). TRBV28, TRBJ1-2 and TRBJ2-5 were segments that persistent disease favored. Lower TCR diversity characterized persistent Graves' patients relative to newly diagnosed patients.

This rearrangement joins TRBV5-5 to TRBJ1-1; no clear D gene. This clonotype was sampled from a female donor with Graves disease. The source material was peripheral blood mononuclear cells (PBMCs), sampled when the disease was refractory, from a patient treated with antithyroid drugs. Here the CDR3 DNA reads TGTGCCAGCAGCTTGGTTCCCGGGAGCACTGAAGCTTTCTTT. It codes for CASSLVPGSTEAFF.